These T cell receptor beta chains were read from a single sample in a study of monozygotic twins with inflammatory bowel disease. TCRdb reanalyzed the 5' RACE reads, giving one entry per CDR3 protein sequence and no DNA. The table for this sample gives 300,000 to 350,000 distinct CDR3 sequences. The sample taken for sequencing was blood. Source of these receptors: a human donor with ulcerative colitis or Crohn's disease, or a healthy co-twin of an affected twin (not recorded which). Each CDR3 is given with its conserved first and last residue.

TRBJ1-6,TRBV5-1,CASSTPRDRGANSPLHF
TRBJ2-2,TRBV5-1,CASSAGTSVPNTGELFF
TRBJ2-3,TRBV28,CASRPPGTSGADTQYF
TRBJ2-1,TRBV19,CASSIPAGGPNEQFF
TRBJ1-2,TRBV4-1,CASSPKDRGLIGYTF
TRBJ2-1,TRBV7-2,CASSSGVAGAYNEQFF
TRBJ2-1,TRBV6-9,CASSYSARVADYNEQFF
TRBJ1-5,TRBV20-1,CSARRTGKDQPQHF
TRBJ2-2,TRBV29-1,CSVRLAGDTGELFF
TRBJ2-7,TRBV28,CASSSTSSEQYF
TRBJ2-1,TRBV10-1,CASSPGGTTYNEQFF
TRBJ2-3,TRBV20-1,CSARWRTDTQYF
TRBJ2-2,TRBV5-1,CASSLGGTGAGELFF
TRBJ2-3,TRBV7-2,CASSYTSGGTDTQYF
TRBJ1-4,TRBV20-1,CSARQGSNEKLFF
TRBJ2-3,TRBV27,CASNLASLPTDTQYF
TRBJ2-1,TRBV6-6,CASTDRDRGNEQFF
TRBJ2-1,TRBV6-2/TRBV6-3,CASALGGGRSYNEQFF
TRBJ1-5,TRBV12-5,CASGIWLGDARQPQHF
TRBJ1-5,TRBV20-1,CSARSSAYSAQPQHF
TRBJ1-4,TRBV7-9,CASSLPQGDEKLFF
TRBJ2-1,TRBV4-1,CASSVGQDDYNEQFF
TRBJ2-7,TRBV11-2,CASSEQGGEQYF
TRBJ2-1,TRBV3-1,CASRQPYNEQFF
TRBJ2-1,TRBV5-1,CASSLGDWEPGFF
TRBJ2-3,TRBV12-3/TRBV12-4,CASSPPTRRHHFTDTQYF